This TCR beta chain was retrieved from a study of blood T cell repertoires in COVID-19. Background on the study: Some COVID-19 samples were acute and others convalescent; all came from the United States, Italy and Spain. In each case, the material was cDNA or gDNA derived from T cells, B-cell-depleted T cells, or PBMCs.

In the original analysis: Amplifying reference gene primers gave estimates of nucleated cell counts. The table came from immunoSEQ multiplex PCR; TCRdb's copy has only in-frame clones and leaves some out. V, J and clone size are taken as reported in that table, and D and trimming were inferred from the DNA itself. The sample contains approximately 220,000 clones, 87% of which appear only once. CDR3 length: 12 residues. The V end was cut by 4 bases, the J end by 5 bases, with 8 bases between. CDR1 LNHDA and CDR2 SQIVND come from the germline V gene (reference sequence). This TCR derives from a woman in her twenties or thirties with acute COVID-19. Sequences were obtained from PBMCs or T cells enriched from blood (not recorded which). The V and J genes are TRBV19 and TRBJ1-1; D is ambiguous. CDR3 DNA: TGTGCCAGTAGTAGGAGGCGAACTGAAGCTTTCTTT. As protein: CASSRRRTEAFF.